One sample yielded the 4 T cell receptor beta chains listed below, sequenced in a study of cytomegalovirus exposure and HLA in healthy donors (dated by TCRdb to 2016 to 2017). The library was obtained by the immunoSEQ multiplex PCR assay. The multiplex PCR relied on a mix of 60 forward primers for TCR Vbeta segments and 13 reverse primers for TCR Jbeta segments. TCRdb stores this immuneACCESS table with in-frame sequences only. Part of the clones is absent; in the studies checked, under half of the shortfall reflects unresolved V genes, and no reason is known for the rest. This sample's table lists some 72,000 clones. 4.6% of the sample is in the top ten clones. The sample comprised PBMCs. The receptors originated from a man aged 25-40 years in good health and CMV-seronegative.

The chain has TRBV4-1 and TRBJ1-2, with TRBD1 matching over 9 bases. The CDR3 has 14 residues. J was trimmed by 8 bases and V by 4 bases; bases with no gene match: 8. The germline CDR1 and CDR2 sequences are MGHRA and YSYEKL. CDR3 loop: CASSPLQGAAGYTF. In DNA, the CDR3 is TGCGCCAGCAGCCCTCTACAGGGGGCGGCAGGCTACACCTTC.

This chain uses TRBV19 with TRBJ1-1, with 10 bases lining up with TRBD1. Germline V gene data show CDR1 as LNHDA and CDR2 as SQIVND (reference sequence). The CDR3 is made up of 17 amino acids. The J segment lost 0 bases and the V segment lost 5 bases, leaving 9 bases of the junction unmatched. In nucleotides, the CDR3 is TGTGCCAGTAGTGATGAGACAGGGGGCGGGATGAACACTGAAGCTTTCTTT. This translates into CASSDETGGGMNTEAFF.

V gene TRBV7-3 combines with J gene TRBJ2-1, with a possible D match to TRBD2 (5 bases). The CDR3 is 17 amino acids. The V end lost 4 bases, the J end lost 9 bases, and 25 bases lay between the germline ends. Germline loops: CDR1 SGHTA, CDR2 FQGTGA. The CDR3 DNA reads TGTGCCAGCAGCTCCCCTTCTCTAGTAGCCGACGCGGGTGAGCAGTTCTTC. It is translated as CASSSPSLVADAGEQFF. Full variable domain (rest looked up from reference TRBV7-3 and TRBJ2-1): GAGVSQTPSNKVTEKGKYVELRCDPISGHTALYWYRQSLGQGPEFLIYFQGTGAADDSGLPNDRFFAVRPEGSVSTLKIQRTERGDSAVYLCASSSPSLVADAGEQFFGPGTRLTVL.

The rearrangement joins TRBV28 to TRBJ2-7, with 10 nucleotides matching TRBD1. CDR1 and CDR2 (germline): MDHEN, SYDVKM. The CDR3 runs to 15 residues. Losses at the gene ends were 7 bases for V and 5 bases for J; bases not matched to a gene: 11. CDR3 nucleotide sequence: TGTGCCAGCACCCAGGGGGGACAGGGGAAAAACGAGCAGTACTTC. Encoded protein: CASTQGGQGKNEQYF.